This TCR beta chain was found in a study of technical replicates of blood from several donors. The table came from immunoSEQ multiplex PCR; TCRdb's copy has only in-frame clones and leaves some out. The table shows 55,000 to 75,000 clones, with around 96% occurring only once. V gave up 6 bases and J gave up 6 bases; unmatched junction bases: 8. Germline V gives CDR1 MNHEY, CDR2 SVGAGI. The CDR3 has 14 amino acids. J is TRBJ2-1 and V is TRBV6-5; TRBD2 aligns across 7 bases. This clonotype was sampled from a human donor in good health. Some clones in this sample may be carry-over from other donors' samples. Sample: PBMCs. Written as DNA, the CDR3 is TGTGCCAGCAGGACGACTAGCCAAACCAATGAGCAGTTCTTC. Amino acid sequence: CASRTTSQTNEQFF.